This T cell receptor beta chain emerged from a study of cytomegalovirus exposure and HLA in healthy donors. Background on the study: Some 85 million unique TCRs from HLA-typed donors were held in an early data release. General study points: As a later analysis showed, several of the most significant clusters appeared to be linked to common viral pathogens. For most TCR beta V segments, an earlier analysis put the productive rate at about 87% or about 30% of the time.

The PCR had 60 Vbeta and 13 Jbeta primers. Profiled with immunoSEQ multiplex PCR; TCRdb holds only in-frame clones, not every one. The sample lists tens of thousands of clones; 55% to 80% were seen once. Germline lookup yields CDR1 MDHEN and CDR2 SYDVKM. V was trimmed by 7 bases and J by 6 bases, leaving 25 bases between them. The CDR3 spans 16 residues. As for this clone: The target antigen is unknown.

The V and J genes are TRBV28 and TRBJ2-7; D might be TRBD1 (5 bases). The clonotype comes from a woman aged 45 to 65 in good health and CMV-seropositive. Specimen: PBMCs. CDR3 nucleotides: TGTGCCAGCATGGGCGCCGACCTTAGACAGACGGGCGAGCAGTACTTC. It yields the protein CASMGADLRQTGEQYF.